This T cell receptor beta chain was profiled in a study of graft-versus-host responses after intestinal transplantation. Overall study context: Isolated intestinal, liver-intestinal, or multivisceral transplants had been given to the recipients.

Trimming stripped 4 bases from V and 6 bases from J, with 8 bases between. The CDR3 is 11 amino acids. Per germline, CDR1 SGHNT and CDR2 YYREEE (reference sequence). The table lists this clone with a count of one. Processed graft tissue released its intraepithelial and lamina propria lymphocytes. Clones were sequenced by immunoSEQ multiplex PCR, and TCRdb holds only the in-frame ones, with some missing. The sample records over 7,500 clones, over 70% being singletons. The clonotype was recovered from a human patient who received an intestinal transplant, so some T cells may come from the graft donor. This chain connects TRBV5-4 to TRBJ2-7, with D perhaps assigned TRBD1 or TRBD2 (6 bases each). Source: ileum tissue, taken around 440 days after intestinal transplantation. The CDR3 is CASSKGGEQYF. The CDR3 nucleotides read TGTGCCAGCAGCAAGGGGGGCGAGCAGTACTTC.